These 7 T cell receptor beta chains were all obtained from the same sample, sequenced in a study of cytomegalovirus exposure and HLA in healthy donors. PCR involved 60 Vbeta and 13 Jbeta primers. The repertoire was sequenced with immunoSEQ multiplex PCR; TCRdb's copy has only in-frame clones and lacks some. The sample holds approximately 100,000 clones, around 76% seen once. The sample comprised PBMCs. The receptors come from a woman aged 45-65 years in good health and CMV-seropositive.

This clone has a handful of counts. The chain links TRBV11-3 to TRBJ2-5; 7 positions agree with TRBD2. J lost 4 bases, V lost 5 bases, and 19 bases had no gene match. The V gene's germline CDR1 is SGHNT and CDR2 YENEEA. The CDR3 is made up of 18 amino acids. CDR3 DNA: TGTGCCAGCAGCCCCGGGGGAGGGGCGGGCGGCGGGGGAGAGACCCAGTACTTC. Translated, it gives CASSPGGGAGGGGETQYF. The full variable domain, in which reference TRBV11-3 and TRBJ2-5 provide the parts outside the CDR3, is EAGVVQSPRYKIIEKKQPVAFWCNPISGHNTLYWYLQNLGQGPELLIRYENEEAVDDSQLPKDRFSAERLKGVDSTLKIQPAELGDSAVYLCASSPGGGAGGGGETQYFGPGTRLLVL.

The rearrangement links TRBV6-4 to TRBJ2-1; D is ambiguous. Germline lookup yields CDR1 MRHNA and CDR2 SNTAGT. With 5 bases removed from V and 10 bases from J, the gap between germline ends came to 15 bases. The length of the CDR3 is 13 residues. CDR3 protein: CASSLDPVREQFF. The CDR3, as DNA: TGTGCCAGCAGTCTAGATCCGGTGAGGGAGCAGTTCTTC.

The chain combines TRBV30 with TRBJ1-4; perhaps TRBD1 as D (6 bases). Trimming took 2 bases from V and 4 from J, leaving 14 bases between them. CDR1 is GTSNPN and CDR2 is SVGIG in the germline V gene (reference sequence). This CDR3 contains 15 residues. CDR3 residues: CAWSPGGSYNEKLFF. CDR3 nucleotide sequence: TGTGCCTGGAGTCCGGGGGGCAGTTATAATGAAAAACTGTTTTTT.

This chain connects TRBV5-1 to TRBJ2-2; D ambiguous. Germline CDR1 is SGHRS and CDR2 is YFSETQ. CDR3 size: 16 residues. Trimming pared 6 bases from V and 0 bases from J, leaving 15 bases between. CDR3 DNA sequence: TGCGCCAGCACCCCTGGGCAGGTTACGAACACCGGGGAGCTGTTTTTT. Translation: CASTPGQVTNTGELFF. The complete variable domain, with remaining parts taken from reference TRBV5-1 and TRBJ2-2, reads KAGVTQTPRYLIKTRGQQVTLSCSPISGHRSVSWYQQTPGQGLQFLFEYFSETQRNKGNFPGRFSGRQFSNSRSEMNVSTLELGDSALYLCASTPGQVTNTGELFFGEGSRLTVL.

The rearrangement links TRBV4-2 to TRBJ1-1; TRBD1 agrees at 8 bases. The V gene end was trimmed by 5 bases and the J gene end by 1 base; junction bases not matched to a gene: 3. This CDR3 contains 14 residues. Germline V gene sequence: CDR1 LGHNA, CDR2 YNFKEQ. CDR3 region: CASSEQGENTEAFF. The CDR3 bases are TGTGCCAGCAGCGAACAGGGGGAGAACACTGAAGCTTTCTTT.

The V gene is TRBV15, the J gene TRBJ1-2; D is possibly TRBD1 (5 bases). The CDR3 runs to 13 residues. Germline CDR1 LNHNV, CDR2 YYDKDF (reference sequence). Trimming stripped 1 base from V and 8 bases from J, with 11 bases between. In DNA form, the CDR3 reads TGTGCCACCAGCAGAGGGGGGGAAAGGGGCTACACCTTC. This gives the protein CATSRGGERGYTF.

The chain recombines TRBV6-5 with TRBJ1-3; D is undetermined. V lost 2 bases to trimming and J lost 3 bases, with 8 bases between them. This CDR3 is built from 14 residues. The germline CDR1 and CDR2 sequences are MNHEY and SVGAGI. The CDR3 protein is CASSYGQFGNTIYF. The CDR3 region has the DNA TGTGCCAGCAGTTACGGGCAGTTTGGAAACACCATATATTTT.